The clone carrying this T cell receptor beta chain was detected many times. Its antigen is undetermined. The junction had 5 bases not matched to a gene; V was cut back by 2 bases and J by 4 bases. This CDR3 comprises 16 residues. Germline CDR1 is SEHNR and CDR2 is FQNEAQ (reference sequence). In TCRdb, the reads were re-called with MiXCR into one record per CDR3 protein. The sample has more than 500,000 distinct CDR3 sequences, approximately 17% seen once; the top ten hold about 24%. This sample is part of a study of T cell repertoires in cytomegalovirus infection. Whole-study findings and limits: Ex vivo, HLA-C-restricted CMV-specific TCR beta clonotypes prevailed over the rest of the response.

The sequencing input was CD8+ T cells from PBMCs. This sequence originates from a human donor in good health (CMV status not recorded). Some clones in this sample may be carry-over from other donors' samples. This chain links TRBV7-9 with TRBJ2-1; 10 positions agree with TRBD2. The CDR3 nucleotides read TGTGCCAGCAGCTTACCCACTAGCGGGGTATACAATGAGCAGTTCTTC. Protein sequence: CASSLPTSGVYNEQFF.